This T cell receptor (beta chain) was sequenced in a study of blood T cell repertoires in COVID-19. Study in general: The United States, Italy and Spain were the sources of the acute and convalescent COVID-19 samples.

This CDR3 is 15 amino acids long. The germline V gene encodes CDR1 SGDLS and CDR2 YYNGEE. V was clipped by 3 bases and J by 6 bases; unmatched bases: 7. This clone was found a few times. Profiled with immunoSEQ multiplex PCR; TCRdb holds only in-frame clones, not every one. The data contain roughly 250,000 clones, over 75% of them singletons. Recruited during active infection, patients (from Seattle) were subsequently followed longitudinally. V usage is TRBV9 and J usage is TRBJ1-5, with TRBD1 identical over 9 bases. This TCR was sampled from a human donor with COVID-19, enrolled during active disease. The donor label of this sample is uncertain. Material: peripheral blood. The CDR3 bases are TGTGCCAGCAGCGCGGGACAGGGTGGGGGTCAGCCCCAGCATTTT. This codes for CASSAGQGGGQPQHF.